Listed here are 7 T cell receptor beta chains from one sample, sequenced in a study of cytomegalovirus exposure and HLA in healthy donors. The PCR used 60 Vbeta and 13 Jbeta primers. Libraries were prepared by immunoSEQ multiplex PCR; TCRdb keeps only in-frame clonotypes and omits some of them. The table lists under 200,000 clones, 75% to 90% of them singletons, with roughly 4.7% in the top ten. The sample consisted of PBMCs. The source of these receptors is a woman between 50 and 59 years old in good health and CMV-seropositive.

As for this clone: The junction does not match germline at one end; this may be a read error. The chain recombines TRBV28 with TRBJ1-1; D might be TRBD1 (6 bases). The CDR3 loop spans 13 amino acids. The germline CDR1 and CDR2 sequences are MDHEN and SYDVKM. This CDR3 reads CAYQGPGSTEAFF. CDR3 sequence (DNA): TGTGCTTATCAGGGGCCAGGCTCGACTGAGGCTTTCTTT. Together with reference TRBV28 and TRBJ1-1, the CDR3 gives the full variable domain: DVKVTQSSRYLVKRTGEKVFLECVQDMDHENMFWYRQDPGLGLRLIYFSYDVKMKEKGDIPEGYSVSREKKERFSLILESASTNQTSMYLCAYQGPGSTEAFFGQGTRLTVV.

The chain employs TRBV29-1 and TRBJ1-1; TRBD1 matches 9 bases. Per germline, CDR1 SQVTM and CDR2 ANQGSEA. This CDR3 spans 14 amino acids. With 7 bases clipped from V and 10 bases from J, the junction kept 16 bases outside the gene matches. The CDR3 reads CSGSPGTGSIGAFF. As DNA, the CDR3 is TGCAGCGGCTCTCCGGGGACAGGGTCGATAGGAGCTTTCTTT.

The genes are TRBV4-3 and TRBJ2-7, with D perhaps TRBD2 (6 bases). This CDR3 spans 16 amino acids. Germline-derived CDR1 and CDR2 are LGHNA and YSLEER. The ends were cut back, 1 base at V and 2 bases at J, with 15 bases in the middle. The CDR3 sequence: CASSQGMASEAYEQYF. The CDR3 DNA follows: TGCGCCAGCAGCCAAGGTATGGCTAGCGAAGCCTACGAGCAGTACTTC.

The chain joins TRBV7-9 to TRBJ2-7, with 9 bases lining up with TRBD1. CDR1 and CDR2 (germline): SEHNR, FQNEAQ (reference sequence). There are 14 residues in the CDR3. V shed 1 base and J 5 bases; nucleotides not matched to a gene: 3. DNA for the CDR3: TGTGCCAGCAGCTTAGGCCGGGACAGGGACGAGCAGTACTTC. Protein sequence: CASSLGRDRDEQYF. Drawing the rest from reference TRBV7-9 and TRBJ2-7, the complete variable domain is DTGVSQNPRHKITKRGQNVTFRCDPISEHNRLYWYRQTLGQGPEFLTYFQNEAQLEKSRLLSDRFSAERPKGSFSTLEIQRTEQGDSAMYLCASSLGRDRDEQYFGPGTRLTVT.

This chain joins TRBV19 and TRBJ2-3; D unresolved. The CDR3 has 16 residues. Germline CDR1 reads LNHDA; CDR2 reads SQIVND (reference sequence). The ends were cut back, 5 bases at V and 4 bases at J, with 19 bases in the middle. The chain's CDR3 is CASSFLRPPLSDTQYF. CDR3 sequence (DNA): TGTGCCAGTAGTTTCTTGAGGCCGCCACTTTCAGATACGCAGTATTTT.

This chain connects TRBV5-1 to TRBJ2-7; TRBD2 matches at 10 bases. V lost 1 base and J lost 2; bases outside the gene matches: 9. Per the germline V gene, CDR1 is SGHRS and CDR2 is YFSETQ. The CDR3 runs to 17 residues. This CDR3 reads CASSLLQREGGTYEQYF. CDR3 DNA: TGCGCCAGCAGCTTGTTGCAGCGGGAGGGAGGGACCTACGAGCAGTACTTC.

The CDR3 DNA follows: TGCGCCAGCAGCCCCCGACAGGATAGCTCCTACGAGCAGTACTTC. Translating it yields CASSPRQDSSYEQYF. The genes are TRBV5-1 and TRBJ2-7, with a weak D call TRBD1 (6 bases). Trimming cost V 4 bases and J 0 bases, with 14 bases left between them. CDR1 SGHRS and CDR2 YFSETQ come from the germline V gene. The length of the CDR3 is 15 residues.